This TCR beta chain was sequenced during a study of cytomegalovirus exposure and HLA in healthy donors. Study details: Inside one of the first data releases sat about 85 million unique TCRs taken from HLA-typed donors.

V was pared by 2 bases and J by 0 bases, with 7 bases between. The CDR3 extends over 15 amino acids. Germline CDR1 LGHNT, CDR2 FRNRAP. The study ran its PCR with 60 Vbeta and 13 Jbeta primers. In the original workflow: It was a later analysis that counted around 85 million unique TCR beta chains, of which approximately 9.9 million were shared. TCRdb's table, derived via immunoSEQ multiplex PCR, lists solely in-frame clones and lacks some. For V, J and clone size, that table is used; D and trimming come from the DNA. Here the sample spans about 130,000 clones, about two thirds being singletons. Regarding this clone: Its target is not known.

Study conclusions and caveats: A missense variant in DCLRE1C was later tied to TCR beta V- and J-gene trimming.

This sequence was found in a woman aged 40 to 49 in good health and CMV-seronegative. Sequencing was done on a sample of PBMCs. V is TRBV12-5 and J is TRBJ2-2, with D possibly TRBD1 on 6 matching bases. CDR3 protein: CASGLWTANTGELFF. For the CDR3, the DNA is TGTGCTAGTGGTTTGTGGACAGCGAACACCGGGGAGCTGTTTTTT.